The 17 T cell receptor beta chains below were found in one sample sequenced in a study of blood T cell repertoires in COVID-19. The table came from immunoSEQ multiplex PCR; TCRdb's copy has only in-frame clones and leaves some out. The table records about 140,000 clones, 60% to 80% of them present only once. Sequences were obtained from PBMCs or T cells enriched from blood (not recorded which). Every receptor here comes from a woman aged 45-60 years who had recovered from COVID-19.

The CDR3 DNA reads TGTGCCTGGTCCTACTCTGGAAACACCATATATTTT. It encodes CAWSYSGNTIYF. The rearrangement uses TRBV30 and TRBJ1-3; D uncertain. Trimming removed 5 bases from V and 0 bases from J, with 5 bases in between. Per germline, CDR1 GTSNPN and CDR2 SVGIG (reference sequence). The CDR3 is 12 residues long.

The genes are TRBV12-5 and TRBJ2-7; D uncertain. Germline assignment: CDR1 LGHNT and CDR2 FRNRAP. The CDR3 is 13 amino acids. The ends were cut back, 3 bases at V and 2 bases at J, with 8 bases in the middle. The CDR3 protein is CASGFWSTYEQYF. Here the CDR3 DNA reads TGTGCTAGTGGTTTTTGGAGTACCTACGAGCAGTACTTC. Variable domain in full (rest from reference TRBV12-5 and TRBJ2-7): DARVTQTPRHKVTEMGQEVTMRCQPILGHNTVFWYRQTMMQGLELLAYFRNRAPLDDSGMPKDRFSAEMPDATLATLKIQPSEPRDSAVYFCASGFWSTYEQYFGPGTRLTVT.

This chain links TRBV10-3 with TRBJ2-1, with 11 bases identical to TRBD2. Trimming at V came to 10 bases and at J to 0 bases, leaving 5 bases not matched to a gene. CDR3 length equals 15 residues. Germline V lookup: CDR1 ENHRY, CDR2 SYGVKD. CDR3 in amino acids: CATLSGRASYNEQFF. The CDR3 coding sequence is TGTGCCACTCTTAGCGGGAGGGCCTCCTACAATGAGCAGTTCTTC.

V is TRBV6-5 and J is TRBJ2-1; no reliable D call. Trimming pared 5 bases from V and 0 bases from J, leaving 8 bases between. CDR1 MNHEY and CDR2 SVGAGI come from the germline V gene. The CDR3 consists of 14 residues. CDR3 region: CASSIRGSYNEQFF. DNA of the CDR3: TGTGCCAGCAGTATCCGAGGCTCCTACAATGAGCAGTTCTTC.

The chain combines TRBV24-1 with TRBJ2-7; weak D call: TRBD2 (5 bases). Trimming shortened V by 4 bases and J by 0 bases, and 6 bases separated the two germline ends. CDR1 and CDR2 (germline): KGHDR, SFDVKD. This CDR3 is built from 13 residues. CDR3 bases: TGTGCCACCAGTGACGGACTCTCCTACGAGCAGTACTTC. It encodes CATSDGLSYEQYF.

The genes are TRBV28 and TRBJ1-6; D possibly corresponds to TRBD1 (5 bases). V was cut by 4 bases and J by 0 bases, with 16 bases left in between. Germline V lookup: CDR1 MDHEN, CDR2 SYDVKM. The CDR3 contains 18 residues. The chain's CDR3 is CASSSRVEASSYNSPLHF. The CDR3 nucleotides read TGTGCCAGCAGTTCCAGGGTAGAAGCGAGCTCCTATAATTCACCCCTCCACTTT.

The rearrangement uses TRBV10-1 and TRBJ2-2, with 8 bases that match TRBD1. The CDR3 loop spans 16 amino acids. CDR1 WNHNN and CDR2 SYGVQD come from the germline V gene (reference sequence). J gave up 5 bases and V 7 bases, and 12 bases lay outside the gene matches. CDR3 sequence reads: CASKPGQESGTGELFF. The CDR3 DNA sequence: TGCGCCAGCAAACCGGGACAGGAGAGTGGGACCGGGGAGCTGTTTTTT.

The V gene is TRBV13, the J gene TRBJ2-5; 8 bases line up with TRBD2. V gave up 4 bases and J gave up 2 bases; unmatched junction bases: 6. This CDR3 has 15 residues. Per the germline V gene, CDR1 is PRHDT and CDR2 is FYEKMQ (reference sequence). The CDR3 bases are TGTGCCAGCAGCTATAGCGGGGAAGTGCAAGAGACCCAGTACTTC. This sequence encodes CASSYSGEVQETQYF.

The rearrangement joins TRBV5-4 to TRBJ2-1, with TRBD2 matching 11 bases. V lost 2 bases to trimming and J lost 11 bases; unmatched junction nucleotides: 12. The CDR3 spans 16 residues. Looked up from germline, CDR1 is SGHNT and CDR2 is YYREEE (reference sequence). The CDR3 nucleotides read TGTGCCAGCAGCTTCCCCGGGACTAGCGGTCTAGGAAAGCAGTTCTTC. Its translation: CASSFPGTSGLGKQFF.

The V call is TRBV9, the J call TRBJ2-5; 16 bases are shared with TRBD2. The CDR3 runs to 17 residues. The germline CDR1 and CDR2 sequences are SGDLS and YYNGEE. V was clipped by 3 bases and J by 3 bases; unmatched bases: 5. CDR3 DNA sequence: TGTGCCAGCAGCGCGGGACTAGCGGGGGGGAACAAAGAGACCCAGTACTTC. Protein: CASSAGLAGGNKETQYF.

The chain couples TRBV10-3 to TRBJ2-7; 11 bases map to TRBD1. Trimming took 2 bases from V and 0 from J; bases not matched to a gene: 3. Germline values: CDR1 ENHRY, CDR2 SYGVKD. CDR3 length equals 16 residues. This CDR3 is CAISEGGQGGSYEQYF. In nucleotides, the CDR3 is TGTGCCATCAGTGAGGGGGGACAGGGGGGCTCCTACGAGCAGTACTTC.

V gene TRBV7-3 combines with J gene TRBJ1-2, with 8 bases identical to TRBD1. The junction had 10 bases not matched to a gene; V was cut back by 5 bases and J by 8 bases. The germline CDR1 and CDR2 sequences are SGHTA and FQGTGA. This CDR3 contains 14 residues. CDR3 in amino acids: CASSANDRGEGYTF. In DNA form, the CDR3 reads TGTGCCAGCAGCGCGAACGACAGGGGTGAAGGCTACACCTTC.

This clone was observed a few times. CDR3 loop: CASSPIGTRRGEAFF. DNA for the CDR3: TGTGCCAGTAGTCCGATAGGTACCAGGCGTGGGGAGGCTTTCTTT. V gene TRBV19 combines with J gene TRBJ1-1, with D uncertain. This CDR3 region has 15 residues. Germline loops: CDR1 LNHDA, CDR2 SQIVND (reference sequence). Deletions cut 5 bases from V and 11 bases from J, with 24 bases between.

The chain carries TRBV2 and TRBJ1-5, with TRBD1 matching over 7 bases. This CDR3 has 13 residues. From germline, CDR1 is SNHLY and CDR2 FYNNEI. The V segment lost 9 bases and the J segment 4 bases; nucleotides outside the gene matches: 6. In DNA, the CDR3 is TGTGCCAGACGTACAGGGGCGAATCAGCCCCAGCATTTT. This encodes CARRTGANQPQHF. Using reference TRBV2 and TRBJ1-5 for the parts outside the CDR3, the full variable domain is EPEVTQTPSHQVTQMGQEVILRCVPISNHLYFYWYRQILGQKVEFLVSFYNNEISEKSEIFDDQFSVERPDGSNFTLKIRSTKLEDSAMYFCARRTGANQPQHFGDGTRLSIL.

The CDR3 nucleotides read TGTGCCAGCAGGAAGAGAACGGGTGAAGCTTTCTTT. It specifies CASRKRTGEAFF. The V call is TRBV2, the J call TRBJ1-1; D is undetermined. Trimming stripped 6 bases from V and 7 bases from J, with 12 bases between. Germline CDR1 SNHLY, CDR2 FYNNEI. This CDR3 region has 12 residues.

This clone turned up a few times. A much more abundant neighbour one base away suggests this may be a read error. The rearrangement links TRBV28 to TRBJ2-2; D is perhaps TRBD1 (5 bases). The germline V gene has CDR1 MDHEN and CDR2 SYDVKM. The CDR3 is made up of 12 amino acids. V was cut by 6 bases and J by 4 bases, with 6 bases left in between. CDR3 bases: TGTGCCAGCAGCCAGGGCACCGGGGAGCTGTTTTTT. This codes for CASSQGTGELFF.

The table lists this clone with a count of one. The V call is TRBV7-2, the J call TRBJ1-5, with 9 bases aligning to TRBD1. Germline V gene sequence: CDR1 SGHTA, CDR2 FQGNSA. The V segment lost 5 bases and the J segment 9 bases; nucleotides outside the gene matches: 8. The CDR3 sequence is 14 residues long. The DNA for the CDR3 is TGTGCCAGCAGCAGAGTCGGGACAGGGTGGCCCCAGCATTTT. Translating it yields CASSRVGTGWPQHF.